This T cell receptor (beta chain) was captured in a study of T-cell reconstitution after alpha-beta-depleted transplantation in children. Study-wide results and limits: Alpha-beta T cells about two months after transplant reportedly derived from several hundred expanded graft clones. After one year, T-cell counts and TCRbeta diversity mostly came from new T cells. Surviving thymic progenitors and recipient T cells were the source of high TCRbeta diversity at day 60 in some patients.

Note on this clonotype: Its antigen is currently unknown.

TCRbeta library construction was performed incorporating unique molecular identifiers. TCRdb re-analysed the PCR reads in MiXCR, keeping a single row per CDR3 protein. The sample gives a few hundred thousand distinct CDR3 sequences, around 20% of which show up once; around 9.9% is in the top ten. Deletions cut 0 bases from V and 0 bases from J, with 7 bases between. The CDR3 totals 15 residues. Germline V gives CDR1 SEHNR, CDR2 FQNEAQ (reference sequence). This sequence joins TRBV7-9 and TRBJ2-3; D unresolved. The sequencing here drew on PBMCs, mostly from graft donor cells, taken 180 days after TCRalphabeta/CD19-depleted stem cell transplant. This receptor was obtained from a male patient between 10 and 17 years old who had a stem cell transplant for acute lymphoblastic leukemia, so the T cells may come from the graft donor. DNA of the CDR3: TGTGCCAGCAGCTTAGCGCTGGGTAGCACAGATACGCAGTATTTT. Translation gives CASSLALGSTDTQYF. Using reference TRBV7-9 and TRBJ2-3 for the parts outside the CDR3, the full variable domain is DTGVSQNPRHKITKRGQNVTFRCDPISEHNRLYWYRQTLGQGPEFLTYFQNEAQLEKSRLLSDRFSAERPKGSFSTLEIQRTEQGDSAMYLCASSLALGSTDTQYFGPGTRLTVL.